The next 26 T cell receptor beta chains were all read from a single sample in a study of T-cell memory formation after mild COVID-19. TCRdb independently ran MiXCR on the 5' RACE reads; one entry per CDR3 protein. Counted here are approximately 260,000 distinct CDR3 sequences, 15% to 20% occurring once; the ten biggest clones make up approximately 23%. Sequenced sample: PBMCs or a T cell subset sorted from them (not recorded which). All receptors come from a young man who had mild COVID-19 (a few samples of this study predate the infection). Cell type and time point are not known.

The chain links TRBV6-5 to TRBJ2-7; D is possibly TRBD2 (5 bases). The V and J ends lost 0 bases and 9 bases respectively, with 9 bases between them. Germline values: CDR1 MNHEY, CDR2 SVGAGI. The CDR3 covers 12 residues. The CDR3 region is CASSYSGGGQYF. For the CDR3, the DNA is TGTGCCAGCAGTTACTCGGGCGGAGGGCAGTACTTC.

The V and J genes are TRBV7-2 and TRBJ2-5; 10 positions agree with TRBD2. Germline CDR1 is SGHTA and CDR2 is FQGNSA. J was trimmed by 7 bases and V by 1 base; bases with no gene match: 9. The CDR3 is 16 residues long. CDR3 sequence (DNA): TGTGCCAGCAGCTTAGACCTAGCGGGGGCCAGGGGGACCCAGTACTTC. Encoded protein: CASSLDLAGARGTQYF. Using reference TRBV7-2 and TRBJ2-5 for the parts outside the CDR3, the full variable domain is GAGVSQSPSNKVTEKGKDVELRCDPISGHTALYWYRQSLGQGLEFLIYFQGNSAPDKSGLPSDRFSAERTGGSVSTLTIQRTQQEDSAVYLCASSLDLAGARGTQYFGPGTRLLVL.

This clonotype has just one count. The chain has TRBV13 and TRBJ1-2; no clear D gene. Trimming pared 5 bases from V and 1 base from J, leaving 8 bases between. The CDR3 is made up of 13 amino acids. The germline CDR1 and CDR2 sequences are PRHDT and FYEKMQ (reference sequence). The CDR3 here is CASSARSNYGYTF. Written as DNA, the CDR3 is TGTGCCAGCAGCGCCCGCAGTAACTATGGCTACACCTTC.

The table lists this clonotype with many counts. J is TRBJ2-1 and V is TRBV9, with D tentatively TRBD1 or TRBD2 (6 bases each). This CDR3 region has 15 residues. Germline V gives CDR1 SGDLS, CDR2 YYNGEE. V gave up 0 bases and J gave up 4 bases, with 11 bases separating them. This CDR3 reads CASSVAGAIYNEQFF. In DNA, the CDR3 is TGTGCCAGCAGCGTAGCGGGGGCCATATACAATGAGCAGTTCTTC.

This clonotype was detected only a few times. In DNA form, the CDR3 reads TGTGCCAGCAGTTACTCGTCAGCGGGCTCCTACGAGCAGTACTTC. Its protein is CASSYSSAGSYEQYF. The chain carries TRBV6-5 and TRBJ2-7; D is perhaps TRBD2 (6 bases). The CDR3 extends over 15 amino acids. Trimming removed 0 bases from V and 0 bases from J, with 9 bases in between. Germline assignment: CDR1 MNHEY and CDR2 SVGAGI.

This clonotype was recorded a few times. The V and J genes are TRBV20-1 and TRBJ2-3; D unclear. Per the germline V gene, CDR1 is DFQATT and CDR2 is SNEGSKA (reference sequence). The ends were cut back, 3 bases at V and 2 bases at J, with 6 bases in the middle. CDR3 length equals 12 residues. As DNA, the CDR3 is TGCAGTGCTAGGCTGGACACAGATACGCAGTATTTT. Its protein product is CSARLDTDTQYF.

The gene calls are TRBV29-1 and TRBJ2-3; no clear D. Per the germline V gene, CDR1 is SQVTM and CDR2 is ANQGSEA. Deletions cut 3 bases from V and 1 base from J, with 5 bases between. CDR3 length: 12 amino acids. The CDR3: CSVEARTDTQYF. The DNA for the CDR3 is TGCAGCGTTGAGGCGCGCACAGATACGCAGTATTTT.

V is TRBV28 and J is TRBJ1-5; 8 bases line up with TRBD1. CDR3 length: 16 residues. CDR1 and CDR2 (germline): MDHEN, SYDVKM. V lost 6 bases, J lost 2 bases, and 9 bases stayed unmatched. The CDR3 is CASSPWTGQGNQPQHF. CDR3 nucleotides: TGTGCCAGCAGCCCATGGACAGGGCAGGGCAATCAGCCCCAGCATTTT. The complete variable domain, with remaining parts taken from reference TRBV28 and TRBJ1-5, reads DVKVTQSSRYLVKRTGEKVFLECVQDMDHENMFWYRQDPGLGLRLIYFSYDVKMKEKGDIPEGYSVSREKKERFSLILESASTNQTSMYLCASSPWTGQGNQPQHFGDGTRLSIL.

The chain employs TRBV6-2 or TRBV6-3 and TRBJ1-1; D perhaps matches TRBD1 (5 bases). V was trimmed by 5 bases and J by 11 bases, leaving 24 bases between them. The V gene's germline CDR1 is MNHEY and CDR2 SVGEGT. The CDR3 has 15 amino acids. The chain's CDR3 is CASSQWGGDSREAFF. The CDR3 nucleotides read TGTGCCAGCAGTCAGTGGGGTGGTGACAGCCGGGAGGCTTTCTTT.

This clonotype has more than one count but fewer than ten. This sequence joins TRBV27 and TRBJ2-1; 12 positions match TRBD1. CDR3 length: 15 amino acids. V was clipped by 5 bases and J by 6 bases; unmatched bases: 5. Germline CDR1 MNHEY, CDR2 SMNVEV (reference sequence). The CDR3 spells CASSPGQGAPNEQFF. CDR3 DNA: TGTGCCAGCAGTCCGGGACAGGGGGCGCCCAATGAGCAGTTCTTC.

V usage is TRBV5-4 and J usage is TRBJ1-2, with D hard to call. CDR1 is SGHNT, CDR2 YYREEE, per germline (reference sequence). CDR3 length: 13 amino acids. The V gene lost 0 bases and the J gene lost 2 bases, with 5 bases spanning the gap. CDR3 DNA sequence: TGTGCCAGCAGCTTGGTCAGGAACTATGGCTACACCTTC. Its protein product is CASSLVRNYGYTF.

This clonotype was counted only a few times. The chain has TRBV5-1 and TRBJ2-6, with 7 bases aligning to TRBD1. Germline CDR1 and CDR2: SGHRS and YFSETQ. The CDR3 has 16 amino acids. The junction had 2 bases not matched to a gene; V was cut back by 0 bases and J by 2 bases. The CDR3: CASSLEGGPGANVLTF. The CDR3 DNA follows: TGCGCCAGCAGCTTGGAAGGGGGCCCTGGGGCCAACGTCCTGACTTTC.

This clonotype occurred a few times. The chain has TRBV18 and TRBJ1-2, with D hard to call. V lost 2 bases and J lost 4, with 8 bases in between. The CDR3 loop spans 13 amino acids. CDR1 and CDR2 from the germline V gene are KGHSH and LQKENI. CDR3 protein: CASSPEAGYGYTF. The CDR3 bases are TGTGCCAGCTCACCAGAAGCTGGCTATGGCTACACCTTC.

The chain combines TRBV29-1 with TRBJ2-1; D is perhaps TRBD1 (6 bases). V lost 3 bases to trimming and J lost 2 bases, with 8 bases between them. From germline, CDR1 is SQVTM and CDR2 ANQGSEA. This CDR3 has 13 amino acids. CDR3 sequence: CSVDTGTYNEQFF. The CDR3 DNA follows: TGCAGCGTTGACACAGGGACCTACAATGAGCAGTTCTTC.

This clonotype was seen only a few times. The chain joins TRBV5-1 to TRBJ1-1; D call uncertain. Trimming stripped 2 bases from V and 8 bases from J, with 13 bases between. The CDR3 is made up of 13 amino acids. Germline V gene lookup returns CDR1 SGHRS and CDR2 YFSETQ. As DNA, the CDR3 is TGCGCCAGCAGCTTACTTTTATTTGGGGAAGCTTTCTTT. Translation: CASSLLLFGEAFF. Looking up the rest from reference TRBV5-1 and TRBJ1-1 gives the full variable domain: KAGVTQTPRYLIKTRGQQVTLSCSPISGHRSVSWYQQTPGQGLQFLFEYFSETQRNKGNFPGRFSGRQFSNSRSEMNVSTLELGDSALYLCASSLLLFGEAFFGQGTRLTVV.

The V and J genes are TRBV10-3 and TRBJ2-1; the match to TRBD2 covers 10 bases. Germline V gene data show CDR1 as ENHRY and CDR2 as SYGVKD. Trimming removed 4 bases from V and 7 bases from J; junction bases left unmatched: 7. The CDR3 totals 15 residues. The CDR3 DNA reads as TGTGCCATCAGTGGTAGGGCTAGCGGGGGTAATGAGCAGTTCTTC. Translation: CAISGRASGGNEQFF.

This clonotype was detected a few times. CDR3: CASALGGGTYEQYV. As DNA, the CDR3 is TGTGCCAGCGCCCTGGGGGGGGGAACCTACGAGCAGTACGTC. The chain has TRBV28 and TRBJ2-7, with TRBD2 identical over 7 bases. V trimming: 8 bases; J trimming: 2 bases; junction bases outside the gene matches: 9. Germline CDR1 reads MDHEN; CDR2 reads SYDVKM. This CDR3 comprises 14 residues.

CDR3 loop: CASSVGTLWPNEQYF. CDR3 coding DNA: TGTGCCAGCAGCGTCGGGACACTCTGGCCCAACGAGCAGTACTTC. This sequence joins TRBV9 and TRBJ2-7; a possible D gene is TRBD1 (6 bases). The CDR3 covers 15 residues. V lost 2 bases and J 5 bases, leaving 17 bases between the germline ends. The germline V gene has CDR1 SGDLS and CDR2 YYNGEE.

V is TRBV11-2 and J is TRBJ2-2; D assignment may be TRBD1 or TRBD2 (5 bases each). CDR1 SGHAT and CDR2 FQNNGV come from the germline V gene. Trimming removed 5 bases from V and 6 bases from J, with 19 bases in between. The CDR3 has 16 amino acids. CDR3 region: CASSLPIGAKAGELFF. The CDR3 DNA reads TGTGCCAGCAGCCTCCCTATCGGGGCTAAGGCCGGGGAGCTGTTTTTT.

This chain joins TRBV20-1 and TRBJ2-3, with D perhaps assigned TRBD1 or TRBD2 (5 bases each). Trimming removed 3 bases from V and 6 bases from J, with 13 bases in between. Germline V gene data show CDR1 as DFQATT and CDR2 as SNEGSKA (reference sequence). The CDR3 loop spans 13 amino acids. This chain's CDR3 is CSARGRVWDTQYF. CDR3 sequence (DNA): TGCAGTGCTAGGGGGCGGGTTTGGGATACGCAGTATTTT.

This sequence joins TRBV11-2 and TRBJ1-2; TRBD1 might be the D (6 bases). CDR1 and CDR2 (germline): SGHAT, FQNNGV. Between the trimmed V and J ends, which lost 3 bases and 8 bases, there was a span of 19 bases. The CDR3 has 15 residues. This CDR3 reads CASSLAIVGADGYTF. CDR3 nucleotide sequence: TGTGCCAGCAGCTTGGCGATCGTGGGGGCTGACGGCTACACCTTC.

This clonotype was counted many times. V and J are TRBV20-1 and TRBJ1-2; D remains unclear. Trimming cost V 5 bases and J 8 bases, with 15 bases left between them. The CDR3 loop spans 12 amino acids. Germline V lookup: CDR1 DFQATT, CDR2 SNEGSKA (reference sequence). The CDR3 DNA is TGCAGTGCTGCCAGTCCCACTGGCGGCTACACCTTC. This codes for CSAASPTGGYTF.

This rearrangement joins TRBV4-1 to TRBJ1-1; D unresolved. The CDR3 is 11 amino acids. Trimming cost V 4 bases and J 13 bases, with 13 bases left between them. The germline gives CDR1 MGHRA, CDR2 YSYEKL. The DNA of the CDR3 is TGCGCCAGCAGCCCTCGCGAGGAGCTTTTCTTT. Residues: CASSPREELFF.

The sample holds a few counts of this clonotype. The chain couples TRBV2 to TRBJ2-1; maybe TRBD1 (6 bases). CDR1 and CDR2 (germline): SNHLY, FYNNEI. The CDR3 loop spans 14 amino acids. V was clipped by 3 bases and J by 2 bases, with 8 bases between them. The CDR3 region is CASSEQGPYNEQFF. As DNA, the CDR3 is TGTGCCAGCAGTGAGCAGGGGCCCTACAATGAGCAGTTCTTC.

This clonotype was observed a handful of times. The rearrangement links TRBV5-6 to TRBJ2-1; TRBD2 aligns across 13 bases. CDR1 and CDR2 from the germline V gene are SGHDT and YYEEEE. This CDR3 has 15 amino acids. J gave up 14 bases and V 5 bases, and 13 bases lay outside the gene matches. The CDR3 region is CASRSPGLAGKGEFF. The CDR3, as DNA: TGTGCCAGCAGATCTCCGGGACTAGCGGGGAAAGGGGAGTTCTTC.

This clonotype was seen a few times. The chain combines TRBV5-6 with TRBJ1-1; 8 bases are shared with TRBD1. This CDR3 comprises 15 residues. The V segment lost 4 bases and the J segment 0 bases; nucleotides outside the gene matches: 5. The germline CDR1 and CDR2 sequences are SGHDT and YYEEEE. CDR3 nucleotides: TGTGCCAGCAGCCATAGGACAGGGCTGAACACTGAAGCTTTCTTT. Translating it yields CASSHRTGLNTEAFF.